The source of this TCR beta chain is a study of T cell clones after liver transplantation. Study information: TCRbeta sequencing after a pre-transplant mixed lymphocyte reaction identified graft-donor-reactive clones, later tracked in post-transplant blood. Until 12-24 months post-transplant, subjects got standard immunosuppression and no induction. Regarding the study as a whole: Compared with third party-reactive sequences, donor-reactive ones declined more, independent of withdrawal success. Small, mixed patient groups and varying post-transplant times limit these conclusions.

To note about this clone: Its antigen is still unknown.

The CDR3 has 12 residues. J was trimmed by 6 bases and V by 8 bases; bases with no gene match: 4. Germline V gene data show CDR1 as MGHRA and CDR2 as YSYEKL. TCRdb's table, derived via immunoSEQ multiplex PCR, lists solely in-frame clones and lacks some. The data show some 57,000 clones, with roughly 70% seen just once and nearly 10% held by the top ten. This TCR was sampled from a human patient who received a liver transplant. Some of the T cells may derive from the graft donor. V usage is TRBV4-1 and J usage is TRBJ2-7, with TRBD1 matching 10 bases. The starting material was CD4+ T cells from blood, obtained at the 22-month timepoint. The CDR3 loop reads CASADRGREQYF. The DNA of the CDR3 is TGCGCCAGCGCAGACAGGGGGCGCGAGCAGTACTTC.